This TCR beta chain was sequenced for a study of radiotherapy plus CTLA-4 blockade in lung cancer. On the study more broadly: Disease control was seen in approximately 29% of patients, objective responses in about 19%. Whole-study results and caveats: Early shifts in blood T cell clones, with interferon-beta, reportedly predicted response best.

Regarding this clone: Its cognate antigen is unknown.

CDR1 is SGHKS and CDR2 is YYEKEE in the germline V gene (reference sequence). The CDR3 has 15 amino acids. The V end lost 4 bases, the J end lost 0 bases, and 14 bases lay between the germline ends. Patients had chemo-refractory metastatic non-small-cell lung cancer and received focal radiation plus CTLA-4 blockade that used ipilimumab. The assay was immunoSEQ multiplex PCR, and TCRdb's table has in-frame clones only and misses some. The sample carries about 97,000 clones, approximately 72% recorded once. The sequencing used peripheral blood, collected from a patient treated with radiotherapy plus ipilimumab. This clonotype was obtained from a human donor with non-small cell lung cancer who had a partial response to radiotherapy plus ipilimumab. Some clones in this sample may be carry-over from other donors' samples. V gene TRBV5-5 combines with J gene TRBJ2-7; D is perhaps TRBD1 (5 bases). CDR3 in DNA: TGTGCCAGCAGCCCTACAGGAGCCCGCTCCTACGAGCAGTACTTC. Translating it yields CASSPTGARSYEQYF.